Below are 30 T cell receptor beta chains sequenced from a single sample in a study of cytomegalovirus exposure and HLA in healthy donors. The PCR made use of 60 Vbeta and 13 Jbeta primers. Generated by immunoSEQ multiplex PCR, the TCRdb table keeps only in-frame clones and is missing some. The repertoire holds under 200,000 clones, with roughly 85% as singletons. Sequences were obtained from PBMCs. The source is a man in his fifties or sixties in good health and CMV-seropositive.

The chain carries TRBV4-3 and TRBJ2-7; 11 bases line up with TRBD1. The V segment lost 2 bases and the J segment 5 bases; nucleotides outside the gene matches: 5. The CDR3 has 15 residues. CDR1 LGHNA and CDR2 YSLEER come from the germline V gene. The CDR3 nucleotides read TGCGCCAGCAGCCAAAGGACAGGGGGCCTGGACGAGCAGTACTTC. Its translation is CASSQRTGGLDEQYF.

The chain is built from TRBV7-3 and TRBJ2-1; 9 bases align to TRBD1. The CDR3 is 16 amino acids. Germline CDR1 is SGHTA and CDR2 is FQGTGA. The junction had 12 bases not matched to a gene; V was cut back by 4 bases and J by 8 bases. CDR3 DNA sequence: TGTGCCAGCAGCTCATCCGGGACAGGGAATTTAGATGAGCAGTTCTTC. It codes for CASSSSGTGNLDEQFF.

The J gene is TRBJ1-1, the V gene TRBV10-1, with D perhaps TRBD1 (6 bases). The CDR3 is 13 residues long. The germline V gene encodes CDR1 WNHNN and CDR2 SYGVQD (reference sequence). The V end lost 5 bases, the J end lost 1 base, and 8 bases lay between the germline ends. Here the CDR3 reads CASSLGANTEAFF. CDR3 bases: TGCGCCAGCAGTCTGGGGGCGAACACTGAAGCTTTCTTT.

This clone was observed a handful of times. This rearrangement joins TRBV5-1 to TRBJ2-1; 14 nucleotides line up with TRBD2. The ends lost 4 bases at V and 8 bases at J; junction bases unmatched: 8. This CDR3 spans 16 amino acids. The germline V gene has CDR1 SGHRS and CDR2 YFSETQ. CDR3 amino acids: CASSLTSGGALYEQFF. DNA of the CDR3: TGCGCCAGCAGCCTGACTAGCGGGGGGGCTCTATATGAGCAGTTCTTC.

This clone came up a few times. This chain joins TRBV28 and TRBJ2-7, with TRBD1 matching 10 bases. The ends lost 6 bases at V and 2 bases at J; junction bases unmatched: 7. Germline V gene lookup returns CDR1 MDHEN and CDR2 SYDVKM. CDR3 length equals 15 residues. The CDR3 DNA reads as TGTGCCAGCAGCCGCGGGGGGACAGGGGCCTACGAGCAGTACGTC. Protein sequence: CASSRGGTGAYEQYV.

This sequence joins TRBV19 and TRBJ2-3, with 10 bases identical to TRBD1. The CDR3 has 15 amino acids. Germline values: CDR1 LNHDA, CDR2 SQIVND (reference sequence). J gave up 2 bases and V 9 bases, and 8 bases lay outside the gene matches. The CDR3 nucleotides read TGTGCCAGCCGGGACAGGGGCTCACCCACAGATACGCAGTATTTT. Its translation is CASRDRGSPTDTQYF.

The CDR3 is CASSYGQGGGYTF. The CDR3 DNA follows: TGTGCCAGCAGTTACGGGCAGGGAGGGGGCTACACCTTC. The genes are TRBV27 and TRBJ1-2; TRBD1 might be the D (5 bases). The CDR3 covers 13 residues. Trimming took 4 bases from V and 8 from J, leaving 14 bases between them. Germline V gives CDR1 MNHEY, CDR2 SMNVEV (reference sequence).

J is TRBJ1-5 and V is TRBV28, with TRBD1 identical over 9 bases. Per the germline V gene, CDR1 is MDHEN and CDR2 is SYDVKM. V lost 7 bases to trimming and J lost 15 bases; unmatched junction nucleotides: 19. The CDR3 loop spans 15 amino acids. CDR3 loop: CASISRGQGMEVWHF. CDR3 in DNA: TGTGCCAGCATAAGCCGTGGACAGGGGATGGAAGTGTGGCATTTT.

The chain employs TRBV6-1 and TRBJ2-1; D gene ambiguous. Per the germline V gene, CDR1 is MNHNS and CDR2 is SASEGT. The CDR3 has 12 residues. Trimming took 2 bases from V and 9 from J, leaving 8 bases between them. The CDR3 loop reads CASSEWQFEQFF. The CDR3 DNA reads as TGTGCCAGCAGTGAATGGCAGTTTGAGCAGTTCTTC.

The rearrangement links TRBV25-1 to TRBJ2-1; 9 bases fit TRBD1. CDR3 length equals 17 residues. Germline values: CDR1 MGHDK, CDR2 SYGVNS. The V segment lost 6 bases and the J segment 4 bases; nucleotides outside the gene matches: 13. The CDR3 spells CASSAGRQGVAYNEQFF. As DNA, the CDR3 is TGTGCCAGCAGCGCGGGGAGACAGGGGGTAGCATACAATGAGCAGTTCTTC.

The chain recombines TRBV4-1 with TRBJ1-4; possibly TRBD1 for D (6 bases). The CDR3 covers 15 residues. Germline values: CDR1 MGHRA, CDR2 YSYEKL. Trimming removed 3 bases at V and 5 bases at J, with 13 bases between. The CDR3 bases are TGCGCCAGCAGCCACAGGGGCGATCAAAATGAAAAACTGTTTTTT. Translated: CASSHRGDQNEKLFF.

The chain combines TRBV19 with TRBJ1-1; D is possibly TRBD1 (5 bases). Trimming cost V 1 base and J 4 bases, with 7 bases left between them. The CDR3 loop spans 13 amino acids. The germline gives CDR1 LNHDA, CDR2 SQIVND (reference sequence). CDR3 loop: CASSIAGGTEAFF. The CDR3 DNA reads TGTGCCAGTAGTATAGCGGGGGGCACTGAAGCTTTCTTT. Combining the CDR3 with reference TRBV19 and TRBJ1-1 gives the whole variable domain DGGITQSPKYLFRKEGQNVTLSCEQNLNHDAMYWYRQDPGQGLRLIYYSQIVNDFQKGDIAEGYSVSREKKESFPLTVTSAQKNPTAFYLCASSIAGGTEAFFGQGTRLTVV.

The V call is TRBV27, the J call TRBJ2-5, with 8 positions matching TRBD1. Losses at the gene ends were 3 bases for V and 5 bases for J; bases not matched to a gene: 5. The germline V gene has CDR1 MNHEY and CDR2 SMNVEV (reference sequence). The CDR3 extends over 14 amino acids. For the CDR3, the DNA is TGTGCCAGCAGTTTGCAGGGGGCATGGGAGACCCAGTACTTC. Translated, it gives CASSLQGAWETQYF.

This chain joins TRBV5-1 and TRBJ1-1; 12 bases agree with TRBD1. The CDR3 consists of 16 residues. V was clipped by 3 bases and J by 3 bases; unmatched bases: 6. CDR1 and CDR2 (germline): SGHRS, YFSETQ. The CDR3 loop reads CASSWGQGALDTEAFF. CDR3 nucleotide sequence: TGCGCCAGCAGCTGGGGACAGGGGGCGTTGGACACTGAAGCTTTCTTT. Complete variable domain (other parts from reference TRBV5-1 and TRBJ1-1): KAGVTQTPRYLIKTRGQQVTLSCSPISGHRSVSWYQQTPGQGLQFLFEYFSETQRNKGNFPGRFSGRQFSNSRSEMNVSTLELGDSALYLCASSWGQGALDTEAFFGQGTRLTVV.

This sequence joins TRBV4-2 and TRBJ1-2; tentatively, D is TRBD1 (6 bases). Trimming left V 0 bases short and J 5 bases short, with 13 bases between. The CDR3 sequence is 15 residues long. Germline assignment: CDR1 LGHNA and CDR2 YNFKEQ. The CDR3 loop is CASSQDQGIGYGYTF. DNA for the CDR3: TGTGCCAGCAGCCAAGATCAGGGGATTGGGTATGGCTACACCTTC.

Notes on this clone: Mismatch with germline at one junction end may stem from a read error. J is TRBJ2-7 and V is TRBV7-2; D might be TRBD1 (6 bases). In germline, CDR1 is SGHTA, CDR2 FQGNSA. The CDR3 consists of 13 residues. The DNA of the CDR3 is TGTGCCAGCAGCTTAGAGGTTTGGGGACAAGGGCACTTC. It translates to CASSLEVWGQGHF.

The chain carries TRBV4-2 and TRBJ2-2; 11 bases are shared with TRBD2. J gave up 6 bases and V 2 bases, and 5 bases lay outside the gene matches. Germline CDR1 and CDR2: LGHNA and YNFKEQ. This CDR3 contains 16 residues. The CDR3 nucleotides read TGTGCCAGCAGCCAACTTAGCGGGGGGGCGGCCGGGGAGCTGTTTTTT. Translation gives CASSQLSGGAAGELFF.

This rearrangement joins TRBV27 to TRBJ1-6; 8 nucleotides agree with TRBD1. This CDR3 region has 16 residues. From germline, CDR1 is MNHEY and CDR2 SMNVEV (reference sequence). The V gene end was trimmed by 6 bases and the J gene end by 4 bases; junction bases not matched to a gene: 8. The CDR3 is CASSRTGSLYNSPLHF. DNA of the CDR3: TGTGCCAGCAGCCGGACAGGGTCTTTATATAATTCACCCCTCCACTTT.

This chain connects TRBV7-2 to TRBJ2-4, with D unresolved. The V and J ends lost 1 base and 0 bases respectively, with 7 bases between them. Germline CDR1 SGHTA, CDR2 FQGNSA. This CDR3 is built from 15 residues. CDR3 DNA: TGTGCCAGCAGCTTAGGCGGTGTAGCCAAAAACATTCAGTACTTC. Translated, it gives CASSLGGVAKNIQYF. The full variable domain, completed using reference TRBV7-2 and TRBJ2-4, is GAGVSQSPSNKVTEKGKDVELRCDPISGHTALYWYRQSLGQGLEFLIYFQGNSAPDKSGLPSDRFSAERTGGSVSTLTIQRTQQEDSAVYLCASSLGGVAKNIQYFGAGTRLSVL.

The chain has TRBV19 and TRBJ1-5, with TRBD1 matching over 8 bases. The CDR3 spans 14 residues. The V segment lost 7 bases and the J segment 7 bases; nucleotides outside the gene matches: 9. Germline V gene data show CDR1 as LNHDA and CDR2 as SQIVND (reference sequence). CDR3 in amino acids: CASTLQGAGQPQHF. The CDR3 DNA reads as TGTGCCAGTACCCTCCAGGGGGCCGGGCAGCCCCAGCATTTT.

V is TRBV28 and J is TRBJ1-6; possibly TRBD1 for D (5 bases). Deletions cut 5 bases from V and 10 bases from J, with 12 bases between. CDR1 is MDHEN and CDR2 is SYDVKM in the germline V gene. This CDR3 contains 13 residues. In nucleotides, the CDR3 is TGTGCCAGCAGTCCCCAGGGACTGTCACCCCTCCACTTT. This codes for CASSPQGLSPLHF.

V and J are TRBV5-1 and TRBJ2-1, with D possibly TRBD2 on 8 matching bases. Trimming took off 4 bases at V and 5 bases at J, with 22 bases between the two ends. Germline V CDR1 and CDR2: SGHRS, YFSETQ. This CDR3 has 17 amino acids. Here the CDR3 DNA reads TGCGCCAGCAGCATAGGGGGCGGGGGGATTAAAAACAATGAGCAGTTCTTC. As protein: CASSIGGGGIKNNEQFF.

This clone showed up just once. DNA of the CDR3: TGTGCCAGCAGCGCTGCGGGGGGGTCAGATACGCAGTATTTT. Translation gives CASSAAGGSDTQYF. V usage is TRBV9 and J usage is TRBJ2-3; 9 bases are a match to TRBD2. V was clipped by 3 bases and J by 4 bases; unmatched bases: 3. CDR3 size: 14 residues. Germline loops: CDR1 SGDLS, CDR2 YYNGEE.

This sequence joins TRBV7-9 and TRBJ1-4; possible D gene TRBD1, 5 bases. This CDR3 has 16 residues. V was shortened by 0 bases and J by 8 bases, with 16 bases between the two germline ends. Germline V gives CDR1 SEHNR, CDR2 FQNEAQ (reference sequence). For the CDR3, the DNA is TGTGCCAGCAGCTTAGCGGCGGGGACCTCGCGCGAAAAACTGTTTTTT. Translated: CASSLAAGTSREKLFF.

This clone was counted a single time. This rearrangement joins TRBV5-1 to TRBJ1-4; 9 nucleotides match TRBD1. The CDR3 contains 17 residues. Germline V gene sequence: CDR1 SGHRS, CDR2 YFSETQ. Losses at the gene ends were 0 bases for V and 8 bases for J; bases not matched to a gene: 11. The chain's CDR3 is CASSLGSGTGFREKLFF. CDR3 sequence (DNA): TGCGCCAGCAGCTTGGGATCCGGGACAGGGTTTCGAGAAAAACTGTTTTTT.

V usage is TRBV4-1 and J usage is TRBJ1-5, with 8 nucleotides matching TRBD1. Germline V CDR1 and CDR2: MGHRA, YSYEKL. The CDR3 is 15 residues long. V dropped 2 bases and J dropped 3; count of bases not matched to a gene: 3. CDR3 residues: CASSQPDRDNQPQHF. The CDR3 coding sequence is TGCGCCAGCAGCCAACCGGACAGGGACAATCAGCCCCAGCATTTT.

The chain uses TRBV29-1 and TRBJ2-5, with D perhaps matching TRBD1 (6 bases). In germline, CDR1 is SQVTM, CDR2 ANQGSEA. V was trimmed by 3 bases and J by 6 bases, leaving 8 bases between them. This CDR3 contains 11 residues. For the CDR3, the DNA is TGCAGCGTTGAGCAGGGGCAGACCCAGTACTTC. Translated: CSVEQGQTQYF.

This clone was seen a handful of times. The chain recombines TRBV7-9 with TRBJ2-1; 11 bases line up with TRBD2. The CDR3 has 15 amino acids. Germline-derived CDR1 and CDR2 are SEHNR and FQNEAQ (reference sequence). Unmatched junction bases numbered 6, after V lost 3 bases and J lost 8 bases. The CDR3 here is CASSFPSGGRYEQFF. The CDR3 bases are TGTGCCAGCAGCTTTCCTAGCGGGGGGAGATATGAGCAGTTCTTC.

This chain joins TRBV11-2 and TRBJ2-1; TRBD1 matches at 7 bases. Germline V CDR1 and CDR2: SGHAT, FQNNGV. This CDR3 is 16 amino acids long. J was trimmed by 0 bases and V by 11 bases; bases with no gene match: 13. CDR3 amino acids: CASSLRGDSSYNEQFF. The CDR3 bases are TGTGCCTCAAGCTTAAGAGGGGACAGCTCCTACAATGAGCAGTTCTTC. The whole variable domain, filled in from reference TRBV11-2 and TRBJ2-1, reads EAGVAQSPRYKIIEKRQSVAFWCNPISGHATLYWYQQILGQGPKLLIQFQNNGVVDDSQLPKDRFSAERLKGVDSTLKIQPAKLEDSAVYLCASSLRGDSSYNEQFFGPGTRLTVL.

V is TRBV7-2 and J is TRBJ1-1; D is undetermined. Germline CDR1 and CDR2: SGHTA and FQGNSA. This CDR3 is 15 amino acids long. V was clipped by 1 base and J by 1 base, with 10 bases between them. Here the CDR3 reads CASSLVVGENTEAFF. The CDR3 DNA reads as TGTGCCAGCAGCTTAGTAGTAGGAGAGAACACTGAAGCTTTCTTT.